This T cell receptor (beta chain) is from a study of cytomegalovirus exposure and HLA in healthy donors. Study in general: Of the donors genotyped, 398 in all, 75% to 85% fell in the Caucasian-associated ancestry cluster. General observations from the study: A later analysis revealed that TCR association rates differed between HLA loci, peaking at DRB1 and bottoming out at HLA-C. Under in vitro conditions, a few CMV-associated chains were confirmed as specific for CMV antigens. Among TCR sequences, most were rare, though some public TCRs appeared in many donors.

Comment on this clone: Its antigen remains unidentified.

CDR3 size: 15 residues. Germline CDR1 is LNHDA and CDR2 is SQIVND (reference sequence). V dropped 3 bases and J dropped 1; count of bases not matched to a gene: 1. Primers: 60 Vbeta forward and 13 Jbeta reverse. Assay used: immunoSEQ multiplex PCR; TCRdb lists only in-frame clones, some missing. The table records about 200,000 clones, less than 80% of them present only once. V gene TRBV19 combines with J gene TRBJ2-5, with 11 bases that match TRBD1. Sequences were obtained from PBMCs. The TCR was taken from a girl aged 2 to 9 in good health and CMV-seronegative. The CDR3 bases are TGTGCCAGTAGTATTGGACAGGGGGCCCAAGAGACCCAGTACTTC. Protein: CASSIGQGAQETQYF.